The 13 T cell receptor beta chains listed next were all sequenced from one sample in a study of T cell responses to AZD1222 COVID-19 vaccine. Data came from immunoSEQ multiplex PCR; TCRdb stores just in-frame clones and leaves some out. Of approximately 200,000 clones listed, more than 85% are singletons. Material: peripheral blood, obtained 28 days after the second AZD1222 dose. The receptors come from an adult who received the AZD1222 COVID-19 vaccine.

V is TRBV6-5 and J is TRBJ1-2; TRBD1 matches 12 bases. Trimming cost V 7 bases and J 4 bases; bases outside gene matches: 7. The CDR3 is 15 residues long. Per the germline V gene, CDR1 is MNHEY and CDR2 is SVGAGI. The CDR3 reads CASTEGTGGFYGYTF. As DNA, the CDR3 is TGTGCCAGCACCGAAGGGACAGGGGGCTTCTATGGCTACACCTTC.

The CDR3 region has the DNA TGCGCCAGCAGTGCGTCCCCAGGAGAGAACACTGAAGCTTTCTTT. It codes for CASSASPGENTEAFF. This chain joins TRBV10-2 and TRBJ1-1; D gene unclear. The CDR3 runs 15 residues. The V end lost 4 bases, the J end lost 1 base, and 13 bases lay between the germline ends. Germline CDR1 WSHSY, CDR2 SAAADI.

The chain has TRBV4-1 and TRBJ2-1; no clear D. Germline values: CDR1 MGHRA, CDR2 YSYEKL. CDR3 length equals 16 residues. The V gene lost 7 bases and the J gene lost 0 bases, with 16 bases spanning the gap. The CDR3: CASTQTRGASYNEQFF. CDR3 coding DNA: TGCGCCAGCACCCAGACGCGCGGAGCCTCCTACAATGAGCAGTTCTTC.

The J gene is TRBJ2-7, the V gene TRBV19, with TRBD2 matching over 13 bases. CDR3 size: 13 residues. In germline, CDR1 is LNHDA, CDR2 SQIVND (reference sequence). Germline trimming cut 5 bases from V and 5 bases from J; bases unmatched to any gene: 0. CDR3 amino acids: CASSGLAGDEQYF. In DNA form, the CDR3 reads TGTGCCAGTAGTGGACTAGCGGGAGACGAGCAGTACTTC.

V is TRBV7-8 and J is TRBJ2-3; 7 bases are a match to TRBD2. Unmatched junction bases numbered 0, after V lost 4 bases and J lost 2 bases. CDR3 length: 13 amino acids. CDR1 is SGHVS, CDR2 FQNEAQ, per germline. The CDR3 bases are TGTGCCAGCAGCTGGGACTACACAGATACGCAGTATTTT. It codes for CASSWDYTDTQYF.

The CDR3 sequence is CASTGHWQSGNTIYF. CDR3 DNA sequence: TGTGCCAGCACAGGACACTGGCAATCTGGAAACACCATATATTTT. The rearrangement joins TRBV2 to TRBJ1-3, with D possibly being TRBD1 (5 bases). The V and J ends lost 7 bases and 1 base respectively, with 14 bases between them. This CDR3 region has 15 residues. Looked up from germline, CDR1 is SNHLY and CDR2 is FYNNEI.

As DNA, the CDR3 is TGTGCCAGCAGGCCCCCGGGTCCCAATCAGCCCCAGCATTTT. Its protein product is CASRPPGPNQPQHF. The rearrangement links TRBV6-5 to TRBJ1-5; no reliable D call. This CDR3 comprises 14 residues. V gave up 6 bases and J gave up 3 bases, with 12 bases separating them. In germline, CDR1 is MNHEY, CDR2 SVGAGI.

J is TRBJ1-5 and V is TRBV30; a weak D match, TRBD1 (5 bases). V was clipped by 7 bases and J by 0 bases, with 13 bases between them. Germline CDR1 reads GTSNPN; CDR2 reads SVGIG (reference sequence). The length of the CDR3 is 14 residues. The CDR3 here is CASADRTSNQPQHF. CDR3 sequence (DNA): TGTGCCTCCGCAGACAGAACTAGCAATCAGCCCCAGCATTTT.

The CDR3 is CASSLGGVDEQFF. CDR3 DNA sequence: TGTGCCAGCAGTTTAGGGGGGGTCGATGAGCAGTTCTTC. This chain links TRBV28 with TRBJ2-1; 7 bases are shared with TRBD2. This CDR3 is built from 13 residues. V was clipped by 2 bases and J by 8 bases; unmatched bases: 3. Germline V gene data show CDR1 as MDHEN and CDR2 as SYDVKM.

The chain joins TRBV19 to TRBJ1-4; 7 nucleotides line up with TRBD1. The ends lost 5 bases at V and 7 bases at J; junction bases unmatched: 10. From germline, CDR1 is LNHDA and CDR2 SQIVND (reference sequence). This CDR3 is 15 amino acids long. The CDR3 loop reads CASSATGTVLEKLFF. Here the CDR3 DNA reads TGTGCCAGTAGTGCCACCGGGACAGTTCTTGAAAAACTGTTTTTT.

In its sample, this clone was seen a few times. This chain uses TRBV28 with TRBJ1-6, with D perhaps TRBD1 (5 bases). There are 12 residues in the CDR3. With 11 bases removed from V and 12 bases from J, the gap between germline ends came to 17 bases. Germline CDR1 MDHEN, CDR2 SYDVKM. CDR3 amino acids: CASGTSGLPLHF. CDR3 sequence (DNA): TGTGCCTCTGGGACTTCGGGACTACCCCTCCACTTT.

Here the CDR3 reads CASSLGGVSRSSPLHF. The CDR3 region has the DNA TGTGCCAGCAGCTTAGGCGGTGTCTCACGGAGTTCACCCCTCCACTTT. The chain couples TRBV7-3 to TRBJ1-6; no clear D gene. This CDR3 region has 16 residues. Trimming left V 2 bases short and J 9 bases short, with 17 bases between. Germline V gene sequence: CDR1 SGHTA, CDR2 FQGTGA.

V gene TRBV7-8 combines with J gene TRBJ1-2; 7 nucleotides align to TRBD1. Germline V gene sequence: CDR1 SGHVS, CDR2 FQNEAQ. The CDR3 covers 15 residues. V lost 5 bases to trimming and J lost 4 bases; unmatched junction nucleotides: 10. The CDR3 loop is CASSRGRDSFYGYTF. The CDR3 DNA reads TGTGCCAGCAGCCGAGGGCGGGACAGCTTCTATGGCTACACCTTC. The full variable domain, with the rest looked up from reference TRBV7-8 and TRBJ1-2, is GAGVSQSPRYKVAKRGQDVALRCDPISGHVSLFWYQQALGQGPEFLTYFQNEAQLDKSGLPSDRFFAERPEGSVSTLKIQRTQQEDSAVYLCASSRGRDSFYGYTFGSGTRLTVV.